These 18 T cell receptor beta chains share one sample of origin, sequenced in a study of cytomegalovirus exposure and HLA in healthy donors. This PCR relied on a set of 60 Vbeta primers and 13 Jbeta primers. Libraries were prepared by immunoSEQ multiplex PCR; TCRdb keeps only in-frame clonotypes and omits some of them. This sample has over 130,000 clones, with around 78% found just once. What was sequenced was PBMCs. Receptors were obtained from a woman aged 35 to 49 in good health and CMV-seropositive.

The chain uses TRBV11-3 and TRBJ2-7; 15 bases fit TRBD2. After removal of 6 bases from V and 5 bases from J, the junction contained 5 bases not matched to a gene. This CDR3 has 15 amino acids. The V gene's germline CDR1 is SGHNT and CDR2 YENEEA. The CDR3 protein is CASRSRTSGRDEQYF. Written as DNA, the CDR3 is TGTGCCAGCAGATCTAGGACTAGCGGGAGGGACGAGCAGTACTTC.

V is TRBV5-1 and J is TRBJ2-5; D is possibly TRBD1 (5 bases). Germline V gene data show CDR1 as SGHRS and CDR2 as YFSETQ. The CDR3 sequence is 14 residues long. Trimming cost V 9 bases and J 5 bases, with 20 bases left between them. CDR3: CATTDNGPGETQYF. As DNA, the CDR3 is TGCGCCACCACGGACAACGGCCCCGGGGAGACCCAGTACTTC.

CDR3 in DNA: TGTGCCAGCAGTTTCCAAGCCGATACGCAGTATTTT. This sequence encodes CASSFQADTQYF. The rearrangement joins TRBV27 to TRBJ2-3; D not resolved. CDR3 size: 12 residues. Between the trimmed V and J ends, which lost 3 bases and 6 bases, there was a span of 7 bases. Germline V CDR1 and CDR2: MNHEY, SMNVEV (reference sequence).

The CDR3 spells CASSPRIRDSGNTIYF. The DNA of the CDR3 is TGTGCCAGCAGCCCGAGGATTCGAGACTCTGGAAACACCATATATTTT. The chain has TRBV9 and TRBJ1-3; D is unclear. This CDR3 contains 16 residues. Germline loops: CDR1 SGDLS, CDR2 YYNGEE. V lost 4 bases to trimming and J lost 0 bases, with 14 bases between them. The whole variable domain, remainder taken from reference TRBV9 and TRBJ1-3, is DSGVTQTPKHLITATGQRVTLRCSPRSGDLSVYWYQQSLDQGLQFLIQYYNGEERAKGNILERFSAQQFPDLHSELNLSSLELGDSALYFCASSPRIRDSGNTIYFGEGSWLTVV.

J is TRBJ2-7 and V is TRBV18, with D tentatively TRBD2 (5 bases). Germline V gives CDR1 KGHSH, CDR2 LQKENI. Trimming stripped 0 bases from V and 6 bases from J, with 9 bases between. This CDR3 comprises 13 residues. The CDR3 loop reads CASSPPGSSEQYF. CDR3 in DNA: TGTGCCAGCTCACCACCGGGGAGTTCCGAGCAGTACTTC.

Notes on this clone: The sample contains more than one DNA sequence encoding this CDR3. V gene TRBV5-1 combines with J gene TRBJ2-1; 7 bases line up with TRBD2. CDR3 length: 16 amino acids. In germline, CDR1 is SGHRS, CDR2 YFSETQ. V gave up 0 bases and J gave up 5 bases; unmatched junction bases: 8. This CDR3 reads CASSLVTSGGHNEQFF. CDR3 in DNA: TGCGCCAGCAGCTTGGTGACGTCGGGAGGACACAATGAGCAGTTCTTC.

The chain has TRBV5-4 and TRBJ2-7, with 8 bases that match TRBD2. Germline values: CDR1 SGHNT, CDR2 YYREEE (reference sequence). With V trimmed by 4 bases and J by 3 bases, 9 bases remained unmatched. This CDR3 comprises 15 residues. The DNA for the CDR3 is TGTGCCAGCAGCAAGGCTAGCGGGCGCAACTACGAGCAGTACTTC. It translates to CASSKASGRNYEQYF.

This clone came up once. This chain links TRBV7-2 with TRBJ2-5; TRBD2 is a possible D gene (6 bases). V lost 4 bases and J lost 1, with 13 bases in between. Germline V lookup: CDR1 SGHTA, CDR2 FQGNSA. The CDR3 has 15 amino acids. CDR3 DNA: TGTGCCAGCAGCTCCTTCCTGCGGGGCCAAGAGACCCAGTACTTC. The encoded protein is CASSSFLRGQETQYF.

This chain connects TRBV11-3 to TRBJ2-1; 8 bases map to TRBD2. The CDR3 consists of 17 residues. The J segment lost 5 bases and the V segment lost 2 bases, leaving 11 bases of the junction unmatched. Germline CDR1 reads SGHNT; CDR2 reads YENEEA. Here the CDR3 reads CASSLPGLGRSDNEQFF. CDR3 sequence (DNA): TGTGCCAGCAGCTTACCGGGACTAGGACGATCAGACAATGAGCAGTTCTTC.

This chain connects TRBV28 to TRBJ2-3; possibly TRBD1 for D (5 bases). V was cut by 2 bases and J by 4 bases, with 13 bases left in between. The CDR3 is 15 amino acids. Per the germline V gene, CDR1 is MDHEN and CDR2 is SYDVKM. CDR3 residues: CASSLARVVADTQYF. In DNA, the CDR3 is TGTGCCAGCAGTTTAGCCAGGGTGGTAGCAGATACGCAGTATTTT.

This chain links TRBV30 with TRBJ2-1; TRBD2 matches 9 bases. CDR1 is GTSNPN and CDR2 is SVGIG in the germline V gene (reference sequence). Unmatched junction bases numbered 12, after V lost 6 bases and J lost 9 bases. CDR3 size: 14 residues. CDR3 nucleotide sequence: TGTGCCTGTCCCACGGGACTAGCATCGGGTGAGCAGTTCTTC. Its translation is CACPTGLASGEQFF.

This rearrangement joins TRBV6-4 to TRBJ2-7, with 13 bases matching TRBD2. V was pared by 4 bases and J by 6 bases, with 9 bases of the junction left unmatched. This CDR3 is 16 amino acids long. Per germline, CDR1 MRHNA and CDR2 SNTAGT. The CDR3 coding sequence is TGTGCCAGCAGTGTCACTAGCGGGAGGGGGGATTCCGAGCAGTACTTC. Protein product: CASSVTSGRGDSEQYF.

V usage is TRBV10-2 and J usage is TRBJ2-7, with TRBD2 as a possible D gene (6 bases). The CDR3 has 14 residues. V was clipped by 0 bases and J by 6 bases, with 12 bases between them. The germline CDR1 and CDR2 sequences are WSHSY and SAAADI. The CDR3 region is CASSESRGSGEQYF. CDR3 DNA: TGCGCCAGCAGTGAGTCACGGGGGTCAGGCGAGCAGTACTTC.

The chain combines TRBV6-1 with TRBJ2-1, with a possible D match to TRBD1 (5 bases). The length of the CDR3 is 15 residues. V was pared by 1 base and J by 4 bases, with 11 bases between. CDR1 is MNHNS, CDR2 SASEGT, per germline. CDR3 sequence reads: CASSEEGLGYNEQFF. CDR3 nucleotide sequence: TGTGCCAGCAGTGAAGAGGGGCTGGGTTACAATGAGCAGTTCTTC.

This chain joins TRBV4-1 and TRBJ2-1, with a weak D call TRBD2 (6 bases). Germline CDR1 MGHRA, CDR2 YSYEKL. The CDR3 runs to 17 residues. V was clipped by 4 bases and J by 5 bases, with 21 bases between them. The CDR3 loop reads CASSPSPTSIPHNEQFF. Here the CDR3 DNA reads TGCGCCAGCAGCCCGTCCCCTACTAGCATCCCTCACAATGAGCAGTTCTTC.

This CDR3 reads CASSQTGHPPTDTQYF. CDR3 nucleotide sequence: TGTGCCAGCAGCCAGACGGGACATCCGCCCACAGATACGCAGTATTTT. This chain connects TRBV4-2 to TRBJ2-3, with D possibly matching TRBD1 (6 bases). The V gene lost 3 bases and the J gene lost 2 bases, with 15 bases spanning the gap. The germline CDR1 and CDR2 sequences are LGHNA and YNFKEQ. The CDR3 sequence is 16 residues long.

The rearrangement links TRBV14 to TRBJ2-5; 15 positions agree with TRBD2. The CDR3 is 16 amino acids. The germline V gene encodes CDR1 SGHDN and CDR2 FVKESK. V lost 3 bases, J lost 8 bases, and 7 bases stayed unmatched. The CDR3 DNA sequence: TGTGCCAGCAGCCACGTGCCGGGACTAGCGGGAGGAACCCAGTACTTC. It specifies CASSHVPGLAGGTQYF.

The V and J genes are TRBV5-6 and TRBJ2-7; D might be TRBD2 (5 bases). The CDR3 contains 13 residues. In germline, CDR1 is SGHDT, CDR2 YYEEEE. V lost 2 bases to trimming and J lost 1 base, with 7 bases between them. The CDR3 loop reads CASSFGESYEQYF. For the CDR3, the DNA is TGTGCCAGCAGCTTCGGGGAATCCTACGAGCAGTACTTC. The variable domain in full, completed from reference TRBV5-6 and TRBJ2-7, reads DAGVTQSPTHLIKTRGQQVTLRCSPKSGHDTVSWYQQALGQGPQFIFQYYEEEERQRGNFPDRFSGHQFPNYSSELNVNALLLGDSALYLCASSFGESYEQYFGPGTRLTVT.